This T cell receptor (beta chain) originates from a study of blood T cell repertoires in COVID-19 (TCRdb year 2020). Background for the entire study: Collaborator samples came from the United States, Italy and Spain and covered acute and convalescent phases of COVID-19. The dataset comprised deeply sampled blood TCRbeta repertoires from subjects exposed to, actively infected with, or recovered from COVID-19. Sample metadata almost always included a de-identified subject ID, COVID-19 status, age in years and sex. The prospective study material was composed of cDNA or gDNA derived from T cells, B-cell-depleted T cells, or PBMCs. Where available, HLA class I and class II types were taken from metadata supplied by the sample provider and were not determined by assay-based typing. The samples were drawn from two sources: the first 160 participants of the ongoing ImmuneRACE study, and 950 to 1,500 subjects contributed by 6 global collaborators. The repertoires were made available in a free public database intended to serve as a resource for research on the immune response to SARS-CoV-2. What the study reported, not specific to this receptor: The amount of clinical and demographic metadata varied by source and participant and was provided uncurated.

CDR3 length: 14 amino acids, cysteine to phenylalanine. Only the CDR3 DNA stays, 42 bases, in frame from base 1. For CDR1 and CDR2, the germline V gene lists SGHRS and YFSETQ. V gives up 4 bases and J gives up 3 bases, and the segment between their germline ends measures 11 bases. On this clone: Its target antigen remains unknown. Base-call qualities are not available, and no considerably larger clone is one nucleotide away.

The immunoSEQ Assay, a bias-controlled multiplex PCR, was used to amplify TCRbeta CDR3 regions from genomic DNA. In the paper's pipeline: The number of nucleated cells in each sample was estimated from the amplification of reference gene primers within the assay. Sequence reads were collapsed and filtered to measure the absolute abundance of every unique TCRbeta CDR3 rearrangement. For each sample, productive Simpson clonality was calculated as the square root of Simpson's diversity index across productive rearrangements. In its TCRdb copy, this immuneACCESS table keeps in-frame sequences only and misses some clones. Where compared with another copy, unresolved V genes explain less than half of these, and the others have no known cause. V, J and clone size are those of that table, while D and trimming were read from the DNA. The sample records 100,000 to 150,000 clones, 84% of which are singletons. In total, the top ten clones hold roughly 3.9% of the sample.

Participants in the prospective study were aged about 18 to 89 years, lived in over 20 United States geographic areas, and enrolled through a virtual design. In the prospective study, participants were assigned to cohorts based on the clinical history participants reported in a screening survey and a study questionnaire. Recovered participants in ImmuneRACE Cohort 3 were defined by two consecutive negative NP/OP PCR tests, clearance by a healthcare professional, or resolution of symptoms. In the prospective study, mobile phlebotomists collected whole blood, serum and a nasopharyngeal or oropharyngeal swab from each participant. Additional blood draws and questionnaires over an approximately 2-month period could optionally be provided by prospective study participants. Before DNA extraction, prospective study blood samples were shipped either frozen or at room temperature.

In this chain, TRBV5-1 is recombined with TRBJ1-3; the D gene lacks a confident call. Sequenced: PBMCs or T cells enriched from blood (not recorded which). The source of this sequence is a woman in her twenties or thirties who had recovered from COVID-19. The base sequence is TGCGCCAGCAGCGGCGCGGGTAATGGAAACACCATATATTTT. Its amino acids are CASSGAGNGNTIYF.